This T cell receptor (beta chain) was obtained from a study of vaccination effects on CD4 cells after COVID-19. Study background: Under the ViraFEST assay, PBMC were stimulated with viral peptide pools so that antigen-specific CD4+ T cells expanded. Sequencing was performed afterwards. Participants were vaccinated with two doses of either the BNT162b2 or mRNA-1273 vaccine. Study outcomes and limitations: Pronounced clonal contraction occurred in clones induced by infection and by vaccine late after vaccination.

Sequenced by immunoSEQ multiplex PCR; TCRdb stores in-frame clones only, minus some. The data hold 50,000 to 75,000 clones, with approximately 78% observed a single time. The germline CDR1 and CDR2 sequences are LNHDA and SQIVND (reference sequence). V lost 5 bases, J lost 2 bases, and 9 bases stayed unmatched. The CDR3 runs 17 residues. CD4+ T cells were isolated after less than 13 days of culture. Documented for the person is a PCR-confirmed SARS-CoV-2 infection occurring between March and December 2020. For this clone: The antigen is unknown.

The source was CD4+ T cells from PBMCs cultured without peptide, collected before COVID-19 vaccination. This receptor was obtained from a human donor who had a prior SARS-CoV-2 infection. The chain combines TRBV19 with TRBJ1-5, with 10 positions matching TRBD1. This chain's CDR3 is CASSARQGAGGNQPQHF. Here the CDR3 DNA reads TGTGCCAGTAGTGCCCGACAGGGGGCGGGGGGCAATCAGCCCCAGCATTTT.